The present entry profiles one T cell receptor beta chain with its context. This specimen belongs to a study of regulatory T cells in long-lasting Graves disease. Germline loops: CDR1 WSHSY, CDR2 SAAADI. The ends were cut back, 2 bases at V and 2 bases at J, with 6 bases in the middle. The CDR3 is 14 amino acids. Researchers made TCR beta libraries by using iRepertoire HTBI primers and running Arm-PCR on CDR3 regions. TCRdb re-analysed the multiplex PCR reads in MiXCR, keeping a single row per CDR3 protein. The data show over 400,000 distinct CDR3 sequences, with 11% to 15% seen just once and approximately 15% held by the top ten. Time point: newly diagnosed GD, antithyroid drugs for less than 3 months. Following extraction of RNA from PBMCs, that RNA was used to make the TCR library. The data were also submitted as part of a second study, on T cells in Graves' hyperthyroidism and ophthalmopathy. From that study: The HTBI primer set served for first-round RT-PCR of the TCR CDR3.

This TCR was recovered from a woman in her forties or fifties with Graves disease. The gene calls are TRBV10-2 and TRBJ1-4; TRBD1 is a possible D gene (6 bases). The sequencing used peripheral blood mononuclear cells (PBMCs), collected at new diagnosis, from a patient treated with antithyroid drugs. The CDR3 DNA is TGCGCCAGCAGTGAGAGGGGGACTAATGAAAAACTGTTTTTT. It yields the protein CASSERGTNEKLFF.